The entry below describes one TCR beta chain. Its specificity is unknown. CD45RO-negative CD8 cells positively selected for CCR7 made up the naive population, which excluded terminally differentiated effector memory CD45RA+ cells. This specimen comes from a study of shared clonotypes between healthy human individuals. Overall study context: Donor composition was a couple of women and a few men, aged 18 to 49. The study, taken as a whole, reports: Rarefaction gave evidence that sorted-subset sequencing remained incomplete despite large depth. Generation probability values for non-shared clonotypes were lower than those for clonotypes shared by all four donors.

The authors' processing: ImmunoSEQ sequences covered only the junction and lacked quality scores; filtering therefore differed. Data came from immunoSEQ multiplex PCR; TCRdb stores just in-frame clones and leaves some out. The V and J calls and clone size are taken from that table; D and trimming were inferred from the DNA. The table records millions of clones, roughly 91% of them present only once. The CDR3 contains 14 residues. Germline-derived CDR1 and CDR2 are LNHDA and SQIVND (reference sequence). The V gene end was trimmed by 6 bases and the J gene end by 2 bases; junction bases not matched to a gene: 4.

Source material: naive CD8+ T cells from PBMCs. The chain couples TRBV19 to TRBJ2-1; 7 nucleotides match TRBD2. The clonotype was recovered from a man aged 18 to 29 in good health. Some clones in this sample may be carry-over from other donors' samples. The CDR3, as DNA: TGTGCCAGTAGGAAGCGGGGACCCTACAATGAGCAGTTCTTC. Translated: CASRKRGPYNEQFF.